This T cell receptor beta chain is from a study of T cell responses to AZD1222 COVID-19 vaccine. This clone has just one count. The V end lost 0 bases, the J end lost 3 bases, and 6 bases lay between the germline ends. The CDR3 extends over 14 amino acids. Germline V CDR1 and CDR2: LNHNV, YYDKDF (reference sequence). The table came from immunoSEQ multiplex PCR; TCRdb's copy has only in-frame clones and leaves some out. This table holds about 120,000 clones, 85% to 95% found once. The receptor was isolated from an adult in good health. Sequenced material: peripheral blood, taken on day 0 of AZD1222 vaccination. The J gene is TRBJ1-5, the V gene TRBV15; the D is unclear. CDR3 residues: CATSRDRTNQPQHF. DNA for the CDR3: TGTGCCACCAGCAGAGATCGGACCAATCAGCCCCAGCATTTT.